The next 16 T cell receptor beta chains were all read from a single sample in a study of T cells after yellow fever vaccination. TCRdb ran MiXCR on the 5' RACE reads and lists one entry per CDR3 protein. The sample lists 450,000 to 550,000 distinct CDR3 sequences, around a fifth occurring once. Source: PBMCs, taken about 20 days after the first yellow fever vaccination. The origin of the receptors is a man in his late teens or twenties who received the YFV17D yellow fever vaccine.

The chain links TRBV7-2 to TRBJ2-5; D is unclear. V was shortened by 5 bases and J by 5 bases, with 12 bases between the two germline ends. The CDR3 sequence is 13 residues long. Germline V gene data show CDR1 as SGHTA and CDR2 as FQGNSA. For the CDR3, the DNA is TGTGCCAGCAGCCAACAGAGGAAGGAGACCCAGTACTTC. This sequence encodes CASSQQRKETQYF.

The chain is built from TRBV15 and TRBJ1-3, with D perhaps TRBD1 (6 bases). Trimming shortened V by 3 bases and J by 8 bases, and 17 bases separated the two germline ends. The length of the CDR3 is 15 residues. The V gene's germline CDR1 is LNHNV and CDR2 YYDKDF (reference sequence). The CDR3: CATSRGQGLVDTIYF. The CDR3 region has the DNA TGTGCCACCAGCAGGGGACAAGGTCTGGTAGACACCATATATTTT.

This rearrangement joins TRBV3-1 to TRBJ2-7; D might be TRBD2 (5 bases). Trimming removed 1 base from V and 6 bases from J, with 10 bases in between. Germline lookup yields CDR1 LGHDT and CDR2 YNNKEL (reference sequence). The CDR3 has 13 amino acids. The CDR3 here is CASSQGWRSEQYV. Written as DNA, the CDR3 is TGTGCCAGCAGCCAAGGCTGGAGGTCCGAGCAGTACGTC.

This chain joins TRBV15 and TRBJ2-5; perhaps TRBD2 as D (6 bases). The V end lost 5 bases, the J end lost 5 bases, and 9 bases lay between the germline ends. The germline V gene encodes CDR1 LNHNV and CDR2 YYDKDF (reference sequence). This CDR3 has 12 amino acids. The CDR3 region is CATSGGFETQYF. The DNA for the CDR3 is TGTGCCACCAGCGGGGGGTTCGAGACCCAGTACTTC. Together with reference TRBV15 and TRBJ2-5, the CDR3 gives the full variable domain: DAMVIQNPRYQVTQFGKPVTLSCSQTLNHNVMYWYQQKSSQAPKLLFHYYDKDFNNEADTPDNFQSRRPNTSFCFLDIRSPGLGDTAMYLCATSGGFETQYFGPGTRLLVL.

This chain joins TRBV12-3 or TRBV12-4 and TRBJ2-7; TRBD2 matches at 9 bases. CDR3 length: 15 residues. The trim removed 2 bases at V and 4 bases at J, leaving 6 bases unmatched. The CDR3 spells CASSLSGGFLYEQYF. The CDR3 DNA reads TGTGCCAGCAGTTTAAGCGGGGGGTTCCTGTACGAGCAGTACTTC.

At least ten counts were recorded for this clonotype. The CDR3 nucleotides read TGCGCCAGCAGCCCTCCCGGCAGGGGGGAGGAGACCCAGTACTTC. It specifies CASSPPGRGEETQYF. The rearrangement joins TRBV5-1 to TRBJ2-5, with a possible D match to TRBD1 (7 bases). Germline CDR1 SGHRS, CDR2 YFSETQ. V dropped 4 bases and J dropped 5 bases, with 18 bases sitting between them. This CDR3 has 15 residues.

This clonotype was seen a few times. The CDR3 nucleotides are TGCGCCAGCAGCCAACAATACACCGGGGAGCTGTTTTTT. Translation: CASSQQYTGELFF. The chain couples TRBV4-3 to TRBJ2-2; D not resolved. Germline lookup yields CDR1 LGHNA and CDR2 YSLEER. There are 13 residues in the CDR3. V lost 2 bases and J 3 bases, leaving 4 bases between the germline ends.

The rearrangement links TRBV6-6 to TRBJ2-5; no clear D. This CDR3 spans 12 amino acids. Germline CDR1 reads MNHNY; CDR2 reads SVGAGI (reference sequence). Trimming stripped 4 bases from V and 7 bases from J, with 10 bases between. As DNA, the CDR3 is TGTGCCAGCAGTTCCCTCCGTGGGACCCAGTACTTC. Translation gives CASSSLRGTQYF.

This chain links TRBV7-8 with TRBJ2-3; D may be TRBD2 (5 bases). CDR1 and CDR2 from the germline V gene are SGHVS and FQNEAQ. V lost 2 bases and J lost 2, with 14 bases in between. The CDR3 is made up of 16 amino acids. CDR3 in DNA: TGTGCCAGCAGCTTATATAGGATGAGGGTCACAGATACGCAGTATTTT. Translation gives CASSLYRMRVTDTQYF.

In its sample, this clonotype was seen a few times. This chain links TRBV10-3 with TRBJ1-5; 7 bases agree with TRBD1. CDR1 and CDR2 from the germline V gene are ENHRY and SYGVKD. This CDR3 comprises 13 residues. Losses at the gene ends were 11 bases for V and 4 bases for J; bases not matched to a gene: 8. CDR3 DNA sequence: TGTGCCTCACACGGGACAGATAATCAGCCCCAGCATTTT. Translation: CASHGTDNQPQHF.

J is TRBJ2-7 and V is TRBV10-3; 13 bases agree with TRBD2. The J segment lost 7 bases and the V segment lost 6 bases, leaving 6 bases of the junction unmatched. Germline V CDR1 and CDR2: ENHRY, SYGVKD. The CDR3 runs to 14 residues. CDR3 nucleotide sequence: TGTGCCATCAGGCCCGGGACTAGCGGGGATGAGCAGTACGTC. As protein: CAIRPGTSGDEQYV.

The chain links TRBV6-6 to TRBJ2-3; D may be TRBD2 (6 bases). The CDR3 sequence is 13 residues long. Germline values: CDR1 MNHNY, CDR2 SVGAGI (reference sequence). The germline V and J ends were trimmed by 8 bases and 6 bases, with 15 bases remaining between them. CDR3 sequence (DNA): TGTGCCAGCCTGCTCGGGGGTTTGGATACGCAGTATTTT. Translation gives CASLLGGLDTQYF.

This clonotype has a count of ten or more. This sequence joins TRBV7-2 and TRBJ2-1; the match to TRBD2 covers 13 bases. The germline gives CDR1 SGHTA, CDR2 FQGNSA. J gave up 5 bases and V 5 bases, and 3 bases lay outside the gene matches. This CDR3 spans 15 amino acids. CDR3 region: CASSILAGGNNEQFF. The CDR3 region has the DNA TGTGCCAGCAGCATACTAGCGGGGGGGAACAATGAGCAGTTCTTC.

V is TRBV2 and J is TRBJ2-7, with TRBD1 matching over 7 bases. The length of the CDR3 is 14 residues. Germline V gives CDR1 SNHLY, CDR2 FYNNEI. Losses at the gene ends were 8 bases for V and 1 base for J; bases not matched to a gene: 8. CDR3 in amino acids: CASGVDRASYEQYF. Here the CDR3 DNA reads TGTGCCAGCGGGGTCGACAGGGCGTCCTACGAGCAGTACTTC.

The chain joins TRBV12-3 or TRBV12-4 to TRBJ1-5; 9 bases fit TRBD1. The V gene end was trimmed by 5 bases and the J gene end by 2 bases; junction bases not matched to a gene: 4. There are 15 residues in the CDR3. DNA for the CDR3: TGTGCCAGCAGTCTGACAGGGGGTCGCAATCAGCCCCAGCATTTT. Protein sequence: CASSLTGGRNQPQHF.

This clonotype was recorded at least ten times. The CDR3 nucleotides are TGCGCCAGCAGCCAGCAGTTTAGTTCCGGGGAGCTGTTTTTT. It yields the protein CASSQQFSSGELFF. V gene TRBV4-3 combines with J gene TRBJ2-2; D remains unclear. Germline V gene lookup returns CDR1 LGHNA and CDR2 YSLEER. The CDR3 runs to 14 residues. Trimming took off 3 bases at V and 6 bases at J, with 11 bases between the two ends.